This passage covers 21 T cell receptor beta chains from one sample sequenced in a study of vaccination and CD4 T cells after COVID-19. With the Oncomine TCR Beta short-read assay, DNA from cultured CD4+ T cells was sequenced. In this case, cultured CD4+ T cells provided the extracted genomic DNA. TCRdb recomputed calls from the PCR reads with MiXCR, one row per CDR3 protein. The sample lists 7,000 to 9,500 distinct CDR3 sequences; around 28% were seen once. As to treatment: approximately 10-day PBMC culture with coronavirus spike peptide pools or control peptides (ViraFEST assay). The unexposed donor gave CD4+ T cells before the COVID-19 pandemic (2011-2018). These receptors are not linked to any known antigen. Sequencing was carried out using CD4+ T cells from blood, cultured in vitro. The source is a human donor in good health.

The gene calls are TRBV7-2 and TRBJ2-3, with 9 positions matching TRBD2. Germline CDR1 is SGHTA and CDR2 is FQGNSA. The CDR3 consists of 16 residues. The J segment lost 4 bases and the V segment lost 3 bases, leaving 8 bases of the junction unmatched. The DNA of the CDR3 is TGTGCCAGCAGCTTTAGAGCGGGAGGACGGGCAGATACGCAGTATTTT. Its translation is CASSFRAGGRADTQYF.

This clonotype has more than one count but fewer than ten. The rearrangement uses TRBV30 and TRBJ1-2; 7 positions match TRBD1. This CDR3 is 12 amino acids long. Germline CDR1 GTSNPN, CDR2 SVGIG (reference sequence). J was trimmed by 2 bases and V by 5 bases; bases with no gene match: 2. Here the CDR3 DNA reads TGTGCCTGGTCCAGGGGGAACTATGGCTACACCTTC. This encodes CAWSRGNYGYTF.

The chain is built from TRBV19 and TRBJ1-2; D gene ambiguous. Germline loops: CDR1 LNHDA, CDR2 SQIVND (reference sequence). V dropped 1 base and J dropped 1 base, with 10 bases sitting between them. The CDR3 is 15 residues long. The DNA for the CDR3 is TGTGCCAGTAGTATAGCGGTGGGCAGTAACTATGGCTACACCTTC. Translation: CASSIAVGSNYGYTF.

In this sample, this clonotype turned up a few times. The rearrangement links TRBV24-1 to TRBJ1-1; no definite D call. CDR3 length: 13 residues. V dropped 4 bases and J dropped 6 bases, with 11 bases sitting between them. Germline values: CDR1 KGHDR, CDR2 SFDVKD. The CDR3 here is CATSDPSLPEAFF. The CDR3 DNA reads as TGTGCCACCAGTGACCCTTCCTTACCTGAAGCTTTCTTT.

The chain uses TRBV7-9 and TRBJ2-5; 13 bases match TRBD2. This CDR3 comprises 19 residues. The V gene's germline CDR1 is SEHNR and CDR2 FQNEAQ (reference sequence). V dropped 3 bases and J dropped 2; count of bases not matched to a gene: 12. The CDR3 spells CASSFVRLAGGLGQETQYF. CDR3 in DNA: TGTGCCAGCAGCTTCGTTCGACTAGCGGGAGGCCTCGGACAAGAGACCCAGTACTTC.

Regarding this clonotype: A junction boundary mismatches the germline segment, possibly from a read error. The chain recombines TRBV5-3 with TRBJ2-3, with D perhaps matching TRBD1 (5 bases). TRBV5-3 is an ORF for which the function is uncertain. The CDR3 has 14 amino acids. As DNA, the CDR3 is TGCGCCAGCAGCCAAGGACACGCGGAGGATACGCAGTATTTT. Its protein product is CASSQGHAEDTQYF.

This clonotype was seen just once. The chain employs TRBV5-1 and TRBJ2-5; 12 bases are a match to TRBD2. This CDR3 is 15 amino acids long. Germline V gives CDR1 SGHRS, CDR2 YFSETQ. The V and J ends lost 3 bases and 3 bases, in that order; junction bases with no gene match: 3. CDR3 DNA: TGCGCCAGCAGCTCCCTAGCGGGAGGGGAAGAGACCCAGTACTTC. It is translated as CASSSLAGGEETQYF.

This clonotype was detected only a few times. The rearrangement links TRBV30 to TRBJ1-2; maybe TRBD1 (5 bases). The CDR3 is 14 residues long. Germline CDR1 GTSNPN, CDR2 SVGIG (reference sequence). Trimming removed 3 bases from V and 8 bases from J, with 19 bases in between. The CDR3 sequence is CAWRTSMGVSGYTF. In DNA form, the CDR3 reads TGTGCCTGGAGGACCAGCATGGGGGTAAGCGGCTACACCTTC.

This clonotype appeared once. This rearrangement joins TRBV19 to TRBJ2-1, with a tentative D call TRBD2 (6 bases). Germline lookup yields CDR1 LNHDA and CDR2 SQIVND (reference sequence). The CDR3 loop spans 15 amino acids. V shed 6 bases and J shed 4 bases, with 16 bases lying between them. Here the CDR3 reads CASSTQGSGYNEQFF. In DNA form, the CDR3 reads TGTGCCAGTAGCACTCAGGGTAGCGGATACAATGAGCAGTTCTTC.

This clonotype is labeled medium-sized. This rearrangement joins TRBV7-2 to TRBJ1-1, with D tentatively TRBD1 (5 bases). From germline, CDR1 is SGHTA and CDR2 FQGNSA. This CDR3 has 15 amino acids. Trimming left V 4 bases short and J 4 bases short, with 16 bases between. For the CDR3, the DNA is TGTGCCAGCAGCTATATGGGGGTCACTTCCACTGAAGCTTTCTTT. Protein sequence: CASSYMGVTSTEAFF.

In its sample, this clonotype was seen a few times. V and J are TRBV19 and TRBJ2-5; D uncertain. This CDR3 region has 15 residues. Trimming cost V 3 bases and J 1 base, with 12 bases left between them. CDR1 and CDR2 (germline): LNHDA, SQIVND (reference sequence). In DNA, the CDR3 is TGTGCCAGTAGTATTAGATGGGGTGGCCAAGAGACCCAGTACTTC. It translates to CASSIRWGGQETQYF.

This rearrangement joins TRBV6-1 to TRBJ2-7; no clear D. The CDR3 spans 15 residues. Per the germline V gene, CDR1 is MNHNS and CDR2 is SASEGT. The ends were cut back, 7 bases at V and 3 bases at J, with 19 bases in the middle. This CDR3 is CASTPEGYRFYEQYF. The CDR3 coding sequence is TGTGCCAGCACCCCCGAAGGTTACAGATTCTACGAGCAGTACTTC.

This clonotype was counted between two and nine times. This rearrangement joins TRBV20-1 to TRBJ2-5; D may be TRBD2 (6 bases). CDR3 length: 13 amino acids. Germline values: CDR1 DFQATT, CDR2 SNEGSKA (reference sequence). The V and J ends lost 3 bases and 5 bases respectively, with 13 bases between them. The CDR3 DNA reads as TGCAGTGCTAGGCGGCAGGCGGGGGAGACCCAGTACTTC. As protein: CSARRQAGETQYF.

CDR3 sequence reads: CASSSGLAGGADTQYF. CDR3 nucleotides: TGCGCCAGCAGCTCGGGACTAGCGGGAGGGGCCGATACGCAGTATTTT. This sequence joins TRBV5-1 and TRBJ2-3, with 16 bases that match TRBD2. CDR1 is SGHRS and CDR2 is YFSETQ in the germline V gene. The V segment lost 3 bases and the J segment 6 bases; nucleotides outside the gene matches: 4. This CDR3 is built from 16 residues.

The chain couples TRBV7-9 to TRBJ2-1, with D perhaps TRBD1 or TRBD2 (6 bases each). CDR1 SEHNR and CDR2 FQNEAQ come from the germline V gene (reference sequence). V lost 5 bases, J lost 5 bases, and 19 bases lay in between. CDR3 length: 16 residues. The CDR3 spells CASSHGARGLDNEQFF. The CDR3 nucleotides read TGTGCCAGCAGCCACGGGGCCCGGGGGCTCGACAATGAGCAGTTCTTC.

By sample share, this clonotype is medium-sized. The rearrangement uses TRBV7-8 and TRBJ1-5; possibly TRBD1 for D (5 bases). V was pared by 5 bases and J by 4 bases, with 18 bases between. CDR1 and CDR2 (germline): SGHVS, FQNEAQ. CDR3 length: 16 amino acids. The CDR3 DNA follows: TGTGCCAGCAGCGTTACAACCGGGACTTTAAATCAGCCCCAGCATTTT. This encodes CASSVTTGTLNQPQHF.

The CDR3 spells CASSSPPYTGELFF. Written as DNA, the CDR3 is TGTGCCAGTAGTTCCCCGCCATACACCGGGGAGCTGTTTTTT. The rearrangement joins TRBV19 to TRBJ2-2; no reliable D call. The germline gives CDR1 LNHDA, CDR2 SQIVND (reference sequence). Trimming removed 5 bases at V and 3 bases at J, with 10 bases between. CDR3 length: 14 amino acids.

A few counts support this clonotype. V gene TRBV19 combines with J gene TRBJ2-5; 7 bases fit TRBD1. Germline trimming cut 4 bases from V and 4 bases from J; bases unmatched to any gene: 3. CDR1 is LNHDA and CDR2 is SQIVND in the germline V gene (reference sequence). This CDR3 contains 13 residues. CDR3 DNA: TGTGCCAGTAGTAGACAGGGTCCAGAGACCCAGTACTTC. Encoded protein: CASSRQGPETQYF.

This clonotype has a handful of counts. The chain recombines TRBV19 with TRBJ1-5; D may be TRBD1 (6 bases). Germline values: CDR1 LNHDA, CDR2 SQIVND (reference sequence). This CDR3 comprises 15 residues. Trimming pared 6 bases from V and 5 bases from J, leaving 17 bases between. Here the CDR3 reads CASSGVRGGHQPQHF. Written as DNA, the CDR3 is TGTGCCAGTAGCGGGGTTCGAGGGGGGCATCAGCCCCAGCATTTT.

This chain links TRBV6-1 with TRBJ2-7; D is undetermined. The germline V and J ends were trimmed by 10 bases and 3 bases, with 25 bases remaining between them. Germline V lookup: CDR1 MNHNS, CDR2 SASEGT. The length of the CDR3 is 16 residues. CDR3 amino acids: CATRTSITAYYYEQYF. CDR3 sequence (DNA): TGTGCCACCAGAACATCAATCACAGCTTACTACTACGAGCAGTACTTC.

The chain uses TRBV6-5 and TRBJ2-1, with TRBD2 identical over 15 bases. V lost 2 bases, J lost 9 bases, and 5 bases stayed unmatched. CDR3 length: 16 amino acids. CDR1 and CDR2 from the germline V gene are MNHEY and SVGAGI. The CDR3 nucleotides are TGTGCCAGCAGTTACCGGACTAGCGGGAGGGCCGGTGAGCAGTTCTTC. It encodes CASSYRTSGRAGEQFF.